This T cell receptor beta chain was identified during a study of blood T cell repertoires in COVID-19. The overall study: From T cells, B-cell-depleted T cells, or PBMCs came the material, which was cDNA or gDNA.

Trimming stripped 6 bases from V and 6 bases from J, with 8 bases between. CDR1 is WSHSY and CDR2 is SAAADI in the germline V gene. The CDR3 is 11 residues long. This clone has just one count. Patients at the Seattle site were enrolled during active infection and followed longitudinally. Original data processing: Amplification of reference gene primers provided the estimated nucleated cell counts. Clones were sequenced by immunoSEQ multiplex PCR, and TCRdb holds only the in-frame ones, with some missing. Clone size and the V and J calls come from that table; the DNA yielded D and trimming. The sample gives hundreds of thousands of clones, roughly 88% of which show up once; 10% to 15% is in the top ten.

The genes are TRBV10-2 and TRBJ1-1; the D is unclear. This TCR derives from a woman between 50 and 59 years old with COVID-19, enrolled during active disease. Source material: peripheral blood. CDR3 coding DNA: TGCGCCAGCAGGAGGGAGGCTGAAGCTTTCTTT. It translates to CASRREAEAFF.